Listed below are T cell receptor beta chains from one sample, sequenced in a study of T cell responses to AZD1222 COVID-19 vaccine. Profiled with immunoSEQ multiplex PCR; TCRdb holds only in-frame clones, not every one. This sample has some 140,000 clones, with approximately 92% found just once. The sequencing used peripheral blood, collected 28 days after the second AZD1222 dose. The receptors were gathered from an adult who received the AZD1222 COVID-19 vaccine. Each CDR3 is given with its conserved first and last residue. D genes are given only for firm matches. The size entry is marked missing in some rows and otherwise reads once, few, many or a size class.

d_gene	v_gene	abundance	j_gene	CDR3aa	CDR3nt
NA	TRBV14	NA	TRBJ1-1	CASSQEGGEARTYAFF	TGTGCCAGCAGCCAAGAAGGTGGGGAGGCCAGAACCTACGCTTTCTTT
NA	TRBV12-5	once	TRBJ1-2	CASGPLGGWRGVLGYTF	TGTGCTAGTGGTCCCCTGGGAGGGTGGAGGGGGGTCTTGGGCTACACCTTC
NA	TRBV11-2	NA	TRBJ1-1	CASSSAGFRRMNTEAFF	TGTGCCAGCAGCTCCGCGGGGTTCAGGCGCATGAACACTGAAGCTTTCTTT
NA	TRBV30	NA	TRBJ1-5	CAWSTGWDQPQHF	TGTGCCTGGAGTACCGGGTGGGATCAGCCCCAGCATTTT
NA	TRBV10-3	NA	TRBJ2-5	CAISDNQETQYF	TGTGCCATCAGTGACAATCAAGAGACCCAGTACTTC
NA	TRBV6-5	NA	TRBJ1-2	CASRSGLAYGYTF	TGTGCCAGCAGATCAGGGCTGGCCTATGGCTACACCTTC
NA	TRBV6-2/TRBV6-3	NA	TRBJ1-5	CASSYSFVWGNQPQHF	TGTGCCAGCAGTTACTCGTTTGTTTGGGGCAATCAGCCCCAGCATTTT
TRBD1	TRBV27	NA	TRBJ2-1	CASTAGPGQVFNEQFF	TGTGCCAGCACCGCGGGCCCGGGACAGGTGTTCAATGAGCAGTTCTTC
NA	TRBV19	NA	TRBJ1-5	CASSPFGVTQPQHF	TGTGCCAGTAGTCCCTTTGGCGTAACTCAGCCCCAGCATTTT
TRBD2	TRBV6-5	NA	TRBJ2-2	CASSSGTRPAGELFF	TGTGCCAGCAGTTCCGGGACTAGGCCGGCCGGGGAGCTGTTTTTT
NA	TRBV11-2	NA	TRBJ1-2	CASSLSTGIYNYGYTF	TGTGCCAGCAGCTTATCAACAGGGATATATAACTATGGCTACACCTTC
TRBD2	TRBV6-2/TRBV6-3	NA	TRBJ2-1	CASSRTSGSLWQFF	TGTGCCAGCAGCCGGACTAGCGGGAGTCTGTGGCAGTTCTTC
NA	TRBV6-5	NA	TRBJ1-5	CASTYEGRGQPQHF	TGTGCCAGCACCTACGAGGGACGGGGGCAGCCCCAGCATTTT
TRBD1	TRBV18	NA	TRBJ2-7	CASSPRGQGVYEQYF	TGTGCCAGCTCACCACGGGGACAGGGTGTATACGAGCAGTACTTC